The 6 T cell receptor beta chains presented below share a single source sample, sequenced in a study of technical replicates of blood from a handful of donors (dated by TCRdb to about 2017). The library was obtained by the immunoSEQ multiplex PCR assay. Drawn from immuneACCESS, this table holds only the in-frame rearrangements with V and J called that TCRdb kept. Clones are partly lost; checked studies trace under half to an unresolved V gene and leave the rest unexplained. This sample has tens of thousands of clones in its table, and 95% to 98% of those were observed once. The leading ten clones occupy more than 0.12% of the sample. Sequencing was done on a sample of T cells isolated from PBMCs. The receptors here all came from a human donor in good health.

The chain joins TRBV6-5 to TRBJ1-2; D not resolved. V was pared by 5 bases and J by 6 bases, with 13 bases between. Germline V gives CDR1 MNHEY, CDR2 SVGAGI. The CDR3 covers 13 residues. Here the CDR3 reads CASSTGGSDGYTF. CDR3 sequence (DNA): TGTGCCAGCAGTACCGGAGGATCTGATGGCTACACCTTC.

The chain couples TRBV29-1 to TRBJ2-1, with 11 nucleotides matching TRBD2. V lost 3 bases to trimming and J lost 6 bases; unmatched junction nucleotides: 4. The CDR3 is made up of 14 amino acids. Germline lookup yields CDR1 SQVTM and CDR2 ANQGSEA. CDR3 loop: CSVDVAGGPNEQFF. As DNA, the CDR3 is TGCAGCGTTGACGTAGCGGGGGGGCCCAATGAGCAGTTCTTC.

The CDR3 nucleotides are TGCGCCAGCAGCCCACTCAACAGGGGGAAAACTGAAGCTTTCTTT. It is translated as CASSPLNRGKTEAFF. The gene calls are TRBV4-1 and TRBJ1-1; 8 nucleotides align to TRBD1. The V segment lost 4 bases and the J segment 5 bases; nucleotides outside the gene matches: 9. The germline V gene encodes CDR1 MGHRA and CDR2 YSYEKL. The CDR3 totals 15 residues.

The chain uses TRBV29-1 and TRBJ1-3; D is unresolved. The length of the CDR3 is 12 residues. Between the trimmed V and J ends, which lost 4 bases and 0 bases, there was a span of 4 bases. The germline CDR1 and CDR2 sequences are SQVTM and ANQGSEA. CDR3 nucleotide sequence: TGCAGCGTTGTAGTCTCTGGAAACACCATATATTTT. This translates into CSVVVSGNTIYF.

CDR3: CASSQASGRINGANVLTF. The CDR3 bases are TGCGCCAGCAGCCAAGCCAGCGGGAGAATAAATGGGGCCAACGTCCTGACTTTC. J is TRBJ2-6 and V is TRBV4-1; 8 nucleotides agree with TRBD2. The length of the CDR3 is 18 residues. In germline, CDR1 is MGHRA, CDR2 YSYEKL. J gave up 3 bases and V 1 base, and 8 bases lay outside the gene matches.

A single count supports this clone. CDR3 nucleotide sequence: TGCGCCAGCAGCCCGGGACAGGAGGCGTGGACCCAGTACTTC. Translated, it gives CASSPGQEAWTQYF. This rearrangement joins TRBV5-1 to TRBJ2-5; 8 bases agree with TRBD1. The J segment lost 7 bases and the V segment lost 4 bases, leaving 9 bases of the junction unmatched. CDR1 is SGHRS, CDR2 YFSETQ, per germline. The CDR3 is 14 residues long.